The entry below describes one T cell receptor beta chain. The antigen remains undetermined. V was pared by 0 bases and J by 2 bases, with 16 bases between. CDR1 and CDR2 (germline): SGHKS, YYEKEE (reference sequence). The CDR3 is 17 residues long. This record belongs to a study of vaccination effects on CD4 cells after COVID-19. On the study more broadly: Vaccination of participants consisted of two doses of either the BNT162b2 or mRNA-1273 vaccine. Overall study findings and caveats: There was marked clonal contraction among infection- and vaccine-induced clones late after vaccination.

Sequencing was performed with immunoSEQ multiplex PCR; in TCRdb, only in-frame clones are kept and a portion is missing. Of about 73,000 clones listed, 78% were seen once; the top ten hold roughly 10%. Viral peptide pools were used in the ViraFEST assay to expand antigen-specific CD4+ T cells, and sequencing came afterward. Around day 10 of culture, CD4+ T cells were separated out. Vaccinated recipients, who were negative for nucleocapsid antibodies, had no history of SARS-CoV-2 infection. In culture with roughly 10 IU/ml IL-2 and around 10 ug/ml peptides, PBMC were grown at around 1.8 million per well. Cultures had half their medium replaced with IL-2 medium on days 3 and 7.

The chain links TRBV5-5 to TRBJ2-3; perhaps TRBD2 as D (6 bases). The source is a human donor who received a COVID-19 vaccine. The sample in question was CD4+ T cells from PBMCs cultured with SARS-CoV-2 spike peptides, obtained before COVID-19 vaccination. CDR3 in amino acids: CASSLGAGKVVTDTQYF. The CDR3 DNA sequence: TGTGCCAGCAGCTTGGGTGCGGGGAAGGTAGTCACAGATACGCAGTATTTT.